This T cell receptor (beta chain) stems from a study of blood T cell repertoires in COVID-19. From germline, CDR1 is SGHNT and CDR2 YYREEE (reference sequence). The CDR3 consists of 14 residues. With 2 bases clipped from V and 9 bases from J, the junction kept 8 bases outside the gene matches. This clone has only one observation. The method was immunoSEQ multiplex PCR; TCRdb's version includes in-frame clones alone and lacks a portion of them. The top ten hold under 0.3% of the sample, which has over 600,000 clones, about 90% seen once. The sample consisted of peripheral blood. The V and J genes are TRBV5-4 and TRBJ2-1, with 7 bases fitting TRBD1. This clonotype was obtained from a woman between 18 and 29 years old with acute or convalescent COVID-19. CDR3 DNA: TGTGCCAGCAGCTTAGCAGGGGGAAGAACTGAGCAGTTCTTC. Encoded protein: CASSLAGGRTEQFF.